This T cell receptor beta chain was observed in a study of T cells after yellow fever vaccination. Study-wide context: For low cell numbers, libraries were made with SMART-Seq v4 Ultra Low Input.

The table lists this clonotype with a few counts. Its antigen is not known. The CDR3 spans 11 residues. CDR1 SGHRS and CDR2 YFSETQ come from the germline V gene. Between the trimmed V and J ends, which lost 3 bases and 9 bases, there was a span of 7 bases. Broader study findings: A weaker but faster secondary response was observed, peaking on day 5 versus 15. Clonotypes appearing in both CD4 and CD8 compartments existed, and their share was small.

Each CDR3 protein is one row after TCRdb ran MiXCR on the 5' RACE reads. The sample has around 400,000 distinct CDR3 sequences; more than 9% are singletons. The input for sequencing was PBMCs, taken on the day of the first yellow fever vaccination. The V and J genes are TRBV5-1 and TRBJ2-1; TRBD2 is a possible D gene (5 bases). The receptor's source is a man between 18 and 29 years old who received the YFV17D yellow fever vaccine. The DNA for the CDR3 is TGCGCCAGCAGCTCGACTACTGAGCAGTTCTTC. Translating gives CASSSTTEQFF.